This T cell receptor (beta chain) is drawn from a study of OX40 agonist ivuxolimab in advanced cancers. Study-level points and caveats: CD8+ T cells averaged more expanded clones than CD4+.

Method: immunoSEQ multiplex PCR; TCRdb's copy keeps in-frame clones and lacks some. Of roughly 80,000 clones in the sample, about 80% were seen once. Comment on this clone: No antigen is known for it.

This CDR3 spans 15 amino acids. V lost 7 bases, J lost 9 bases, and 19 bases lay in between. V and J are TRBV23-1 and TRBJ1-6; a possible D gene is TRBD1 (6 bases). TRBV23-1 is treated as an ORF (open reading frame) with a function not yet certain. The sequences come from CD4+ or CD8+ T cells sorted from blood, collected in a trial of the OX40 agonist ivuxolimab. The clonotype comes from an adult with an advanced solid tumor such as melanoma, head and neck, liver or kidney cancer. The CDR3 loop is CASIPIPGVGSPLHF. The CDR3 DNA reads as TGCGCCAGCATCCCTATTCCAGGGGTTGGTTCACCCCTCCACTTT.